This T cell receptor (beta chain) was sequenced in a study of cytomegalovirus exposure and HLA in healthy donors. Study-level background: HLA-typed donors contributed around 82 million unique TCRs, which were held in an early data release.

While unrecorded immune exposures were likely, the donors were nominally healthy when sampled. Primers for the PCR totalled 60 Vbeta and 13 Jbeta. Sequencing used immunoSEQ multiplex PCR; TCRdb keeps in-frame clones, though not all of them. This table holds about 90,000 clones, about 67% found once. The CDR3 covers 15 residues. Trimming cost V 2 bases and J 4 bases, with 12 bases left between them. CDR1 and CDR2 from the germline V gene are MGHDK and SYGVNS. Material: PBMCs. The chain carries TRBV25-1 and TRBJ1-5; D might be TRBD1 (6 bases). The sequence derives from a man aged 25 to 45 in good health and CMV-seronegative. CDR3 coding DNA: TGTGCCAGCAGTGAAGGGACATCGAAAAATCAGCCCCAGCATTTT. Protein sequence: CASSEGTSKNQPQHF.